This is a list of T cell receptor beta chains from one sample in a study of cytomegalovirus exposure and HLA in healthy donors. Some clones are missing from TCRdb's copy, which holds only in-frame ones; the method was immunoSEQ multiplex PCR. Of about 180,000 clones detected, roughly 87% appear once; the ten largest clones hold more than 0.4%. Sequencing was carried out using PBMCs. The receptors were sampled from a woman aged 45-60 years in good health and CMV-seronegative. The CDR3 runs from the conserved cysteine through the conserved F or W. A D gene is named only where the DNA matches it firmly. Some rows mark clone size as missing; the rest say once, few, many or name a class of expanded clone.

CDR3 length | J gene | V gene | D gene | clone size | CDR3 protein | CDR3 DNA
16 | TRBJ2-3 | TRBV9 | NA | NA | CASRTLKRKFTDTQYF | TGTGCCAGCAGGACCTTGAAGCGGAAGTTCACAGATACGCAGTATTTT
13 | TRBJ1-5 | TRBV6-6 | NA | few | CASSYSNYQPQHF | TGTGCCAGCAGTTACTCGAACTATCAGCCCCAGCATTTT
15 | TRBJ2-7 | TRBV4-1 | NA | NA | CASSQDPAGVYEQYF | TGCGCCAGCAGCCAAGACCCAGCGGGTGTTTACGAGCAGTACTTC
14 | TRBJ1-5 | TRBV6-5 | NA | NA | CASSLQGIHQPQHF | TGTGCCAGCAGTCTACAGGGAATCCATCAGCCCCAGCATTTT
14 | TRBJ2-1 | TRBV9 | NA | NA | CASSVAGSYNEQFF | TGTGCCAGCAGCGTAGCGGGCTCCTACAATGAGCAGTTCTTC
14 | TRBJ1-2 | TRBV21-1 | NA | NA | CASSDRVPHNGYTF | TGTGCCAGCAGCGACAGGGTTCCGCATAATGGCTACACCTTC
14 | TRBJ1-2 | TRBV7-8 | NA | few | CASSLGGTNYGYTF | TGTGCCAGCAGCTTAGGGGGGACAAATTATGGCTACACCTTC
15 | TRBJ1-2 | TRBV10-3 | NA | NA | CAIRSRERIGSGYTF | TGTGCCATCAGGTCCAGGGAACGCATTGGTAGCGGCTACACCTTC
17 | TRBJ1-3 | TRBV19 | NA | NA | CASSILVDRNSGNTIYF | TGTGCCAGTAGTATTCTGGTGGACAGAAACTCTGGAAACACCATATATTTT
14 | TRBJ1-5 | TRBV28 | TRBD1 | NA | CASRDRGREQPQHF | TGTGCCAGCCGCGACAGGGGTCGGGAACAGCCCCAGCATTTT
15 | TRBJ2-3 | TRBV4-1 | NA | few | CASSRAQSQWDTQYF | TGCGCCAGCAGCCGGGCCCAGAGTCAGTGGGATACGCAGTATTTT
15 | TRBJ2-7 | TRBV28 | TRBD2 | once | CASFGTSAPSYEQYF | TGTGCCAGCTTCGGGACTAGCGCCCCTTCCTACGAGCAGTACTTC
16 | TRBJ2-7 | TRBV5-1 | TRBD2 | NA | CASSAMTSGRSHEQYF | TGCGCCAGCAGCGCCATGACTAGCGGGAGGTCCCACGAGCAGTACTTC
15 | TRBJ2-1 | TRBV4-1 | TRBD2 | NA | CASSLGTSVYNEQFF | TGCGCCAGCAGCTTAGGGACTAGCGTCTACAATGAGCAGTTCTTC
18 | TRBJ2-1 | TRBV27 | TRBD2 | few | CASSSLAGTPWWGGEQFF | TGTGCCAGCAGTTCCCTAGCGGGAACCCCGTGGTGGGGGGGTGAGCAGTTCTTC
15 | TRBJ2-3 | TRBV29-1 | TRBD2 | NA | CSVDAVAGARDTQYF | TGCAGCGTTGACGCGGTAGCGGGAGCAAGAGATACGCAGTATTTT
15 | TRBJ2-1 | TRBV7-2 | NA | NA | CASSLIRSSYNEQFF | TGTGCCAGCAGCTTAATCCGTTCCTCCTACAATGAGCAGTTCTTC
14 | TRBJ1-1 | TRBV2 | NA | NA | CASSGTGVGTEAFF | TGTGCCAGCAGCGGTACCGGGGTCGGCACTGAAGCTTTCTTT
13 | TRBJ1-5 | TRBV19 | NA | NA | CASGRSSNQPQHF | TGTGCCAGTGGCAGGTCTTCAAATCAGCCCCAGCATTTT
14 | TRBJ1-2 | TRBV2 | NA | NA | CASSVGQGNYGYTF | TGTGCCAGCAGTGTCGGCCAGGGGAACTATGGCTACACCTTC
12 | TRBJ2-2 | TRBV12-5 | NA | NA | CASGFQTGELFF | TGTGCTAGTGGTTTTCAGACCGGGGAGCTGTTTTTT
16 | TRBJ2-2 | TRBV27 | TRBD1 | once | CASRPRGQGLAGELFF | TGTGCCAGCCGACCGAGGGGACAGGGTTTGGCCGGGGAGCTGTTTTTT
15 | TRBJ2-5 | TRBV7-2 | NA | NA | CASNLRGGAHETQYF | TGTGCCAGCAACCTTAGGGGGGGGGCCCATGAGACCCAGTACTTC
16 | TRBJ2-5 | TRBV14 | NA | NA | CASSQDLWAGSETQYF | TGTGCCAGCAGCCAAGATCTATGGGCGGGTAGTGAGACCCAGTACTTC
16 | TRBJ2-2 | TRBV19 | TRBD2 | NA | CASSPSGGAGTGELFF | TGTGCCAGTAGTCCCTCCGGGGGGGCGGGCACCGGGGAGCTGTTTTTT
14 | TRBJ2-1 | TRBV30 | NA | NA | CAWSQGGAYNEQFF | TGTGCCTGGAGTCAGGGCGGGGCGTACAATGAGCAGTTCTTC